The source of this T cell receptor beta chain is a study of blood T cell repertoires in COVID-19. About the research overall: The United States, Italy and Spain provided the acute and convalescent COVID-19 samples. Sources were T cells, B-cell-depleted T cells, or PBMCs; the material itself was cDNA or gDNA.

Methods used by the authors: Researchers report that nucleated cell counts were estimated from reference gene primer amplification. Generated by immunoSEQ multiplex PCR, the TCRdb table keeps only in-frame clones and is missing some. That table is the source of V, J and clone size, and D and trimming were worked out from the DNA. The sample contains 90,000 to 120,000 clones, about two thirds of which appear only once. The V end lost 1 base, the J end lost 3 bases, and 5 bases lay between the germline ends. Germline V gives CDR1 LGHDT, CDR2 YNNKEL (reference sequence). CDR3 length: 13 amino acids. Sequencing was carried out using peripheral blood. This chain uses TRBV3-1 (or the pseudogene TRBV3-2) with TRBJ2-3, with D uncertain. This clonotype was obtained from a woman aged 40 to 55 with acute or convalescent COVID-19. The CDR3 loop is CASSQAVTDTQYF. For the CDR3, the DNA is TGTGCCAGCAGCCAAGCAGTGACAGATACGCAGTATTTT.